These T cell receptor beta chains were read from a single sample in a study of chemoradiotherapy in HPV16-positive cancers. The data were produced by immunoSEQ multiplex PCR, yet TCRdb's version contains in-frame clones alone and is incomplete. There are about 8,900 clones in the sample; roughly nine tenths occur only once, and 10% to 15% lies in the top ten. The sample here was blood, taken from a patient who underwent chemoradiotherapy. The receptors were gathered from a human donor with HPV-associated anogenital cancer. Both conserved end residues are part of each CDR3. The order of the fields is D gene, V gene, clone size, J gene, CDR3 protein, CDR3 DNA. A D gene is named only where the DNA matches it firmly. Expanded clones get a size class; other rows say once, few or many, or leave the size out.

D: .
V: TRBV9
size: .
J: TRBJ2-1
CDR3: CASSVDSPGRAYNEQFF
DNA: TGTGCCAGCAGCGTAGATAGTCCAGGCCGGGCCTACAATGAGCAGTTCTTC

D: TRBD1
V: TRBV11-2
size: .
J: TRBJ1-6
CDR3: CASSWDRVLSPLHF
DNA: TGTGCCAGCAGCTGGGACAGGGTACTTTCACCCCTCCACTTT

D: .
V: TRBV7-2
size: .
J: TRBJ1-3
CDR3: CASSGGGGYRSGNTIYF
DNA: TGTGCCAGCAGCGGAGGAGGAGGTTATCGCTCTGGAAACACCATATATTTT

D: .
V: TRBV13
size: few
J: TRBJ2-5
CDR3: CASSLQETQYF
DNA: TGTGCCAGCAGCTTGCAAGAGACCCAGTACTTC

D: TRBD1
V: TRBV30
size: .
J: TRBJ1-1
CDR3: CAWDRGGRTEAFF
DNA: TGTGCCTGGGACAGGGGGGGTCGTACTGAAGCTTTCTTT

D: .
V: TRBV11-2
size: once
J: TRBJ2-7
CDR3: CASSLVRAYEQYF
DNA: TGTGCCAGCAGCTTAGTCAGGGCCTACGAGCAGTACTTC

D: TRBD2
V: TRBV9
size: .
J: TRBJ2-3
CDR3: CASSKAGGTDTQYF
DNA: TGTGCCAGCAGTAAAGCCGGGGGGACAGATACGCAGTATTTT

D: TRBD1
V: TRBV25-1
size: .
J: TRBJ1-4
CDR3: CASSEPGGGKKLFF
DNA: TGTGCCAGCAGTGAACCAGGGGGCGGGAAAAAACTGTTTTTT

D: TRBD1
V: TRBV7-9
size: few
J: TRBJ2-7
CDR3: CASSSEGQGIYEQYF
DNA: TGTGCCAGCAGCTCGGAGGGACAGGGAATCTACGAGCAGTACTTC

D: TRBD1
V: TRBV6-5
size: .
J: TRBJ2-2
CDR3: CASSRTGNTGELFF
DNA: TGTGCCAGCAGTCGGACAGGGAACACCGGGGAGCTGTTTTTT

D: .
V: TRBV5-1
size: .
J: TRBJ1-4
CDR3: CASSFSTDEKLFF
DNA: TGCGCCAGCAGCTTTTCGACGGACGAAAAACTGTTTTTT

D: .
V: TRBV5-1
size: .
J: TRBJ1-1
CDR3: CASSLGTPLNTEAFF
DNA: TGCGCCAGCAGCTTAGGGACACCGCTGAACACTGAAGCTTTCTTT

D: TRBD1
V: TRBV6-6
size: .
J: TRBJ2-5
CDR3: CASSWGGTGGEETQYF
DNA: TGTGCCAGCAGTTGGGGCGGGACAGGGGGCGAAGAGACCCAGTACTTC

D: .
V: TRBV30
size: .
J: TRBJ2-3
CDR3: CAWSVKGGTDTQYF
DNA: TGTGCCTGGAGTGTGAAGGGGGGTACAGATACGCAGTATTTT

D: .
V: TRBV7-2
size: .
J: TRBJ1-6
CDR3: CASSLRGGNSPLHF
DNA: TGTGCCAGCAGCCTGAGAGGGGGGAATTCACCCCTCCACTTT

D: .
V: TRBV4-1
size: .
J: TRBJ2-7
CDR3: CASSQGFGTGGQYF
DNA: TGCGCCAGCAGCCAAGGGTTCGGGACGGGTGGGCAGTACTTC

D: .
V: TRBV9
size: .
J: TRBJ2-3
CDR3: CASSVVGVKDTQYF
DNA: TGTGCCAGCAGCGTAGTGGGGGTAAAGGATACGCAGTATTTT

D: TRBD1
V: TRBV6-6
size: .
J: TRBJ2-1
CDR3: CASSHPGTESYNEQFF
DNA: TGTGCCAGCAGTCACCCCGGGACAGAGTCGTACAATGAGCAGTTCTTC

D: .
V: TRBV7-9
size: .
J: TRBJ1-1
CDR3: CASSFPRQNEAFF
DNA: TGTGCCAGCAGCTTCCCCCGGCAAAATGAAGCTTTCTTT

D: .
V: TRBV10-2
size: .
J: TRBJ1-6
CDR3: CASGGLVRNSPLHF
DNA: TGCGCCAGCGGAGGTCTGGTTCGCAATTCACCCCTCCACTTT

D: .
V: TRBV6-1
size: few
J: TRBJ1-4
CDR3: CASSTTKNEKLFF
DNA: TGTGCCAGCAGTACGACAAAAAATGAAAAACTGTTTTTT

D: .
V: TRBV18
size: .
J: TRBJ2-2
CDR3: CASSPPRTATNTGELFF
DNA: TGTGCCAGCTCACCACCGCGGACAGCCACGAACACCGGGGAGCTGTTTTTT

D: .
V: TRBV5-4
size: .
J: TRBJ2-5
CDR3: CASSLERKETQYF
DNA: TGTGCCAGCAGCTTGGAGCGCAAAGAGACCCAGTACTTC

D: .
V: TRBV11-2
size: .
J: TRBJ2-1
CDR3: CASSLVSRGDEQFF
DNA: TGTGCCAGCAGCTTAGTGTCCAGGGGCGATGAGCAGTTCTTC

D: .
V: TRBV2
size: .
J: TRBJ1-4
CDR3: CASRDRTGTVREKLFF
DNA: TGTGCCAGCAGAGATAGAACAGGGACGGTGCGAGAAAAACTGTTTTTT

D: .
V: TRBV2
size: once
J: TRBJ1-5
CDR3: CASSDQDSNQPQHF
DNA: TGTGCCAGCAGTGATCAGGATAGCAATCAGCCCCAGCATTTT

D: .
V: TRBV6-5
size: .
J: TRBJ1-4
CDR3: CASGVQRGKLFF
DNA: TGTGCCAGCGGGGTCCAAAGGGGAAAACTGTTTTTT

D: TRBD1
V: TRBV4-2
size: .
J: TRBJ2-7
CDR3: CASSQGILQGANEQYF
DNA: TGTGCCAGCAGCCAAGGGATATTACAGGGGGCGAATGAGCAGTACTTC

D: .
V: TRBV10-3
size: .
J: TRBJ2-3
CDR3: CAISPTVNTQYF
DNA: TGTGCCATCAGCCCAACAGTCAATACGCAGTATTTT

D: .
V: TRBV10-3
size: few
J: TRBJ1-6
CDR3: CAISESEYSPLHF
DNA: TGTGCCATCAGTGAGTCAGAGTATTCACCCCTCCACTTT

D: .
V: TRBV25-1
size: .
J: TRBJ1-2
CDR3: CASSNFPVQYGYTF
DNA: TGTGCCAGCAGTAATTTCCCAGTCCAATATGGCTACACCTTC

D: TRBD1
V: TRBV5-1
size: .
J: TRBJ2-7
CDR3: CASSPRTGASYEQYF
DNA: TGCGCCAGCAGTCCTAGGACAGGGGCGAGCTACGAGCAGTACTTC

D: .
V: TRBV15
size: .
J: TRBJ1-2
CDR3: CATRAGVSYGYTF
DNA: TGTGCCACCAGAGCAGGGGTTAGCTATGGCTACACCTTC

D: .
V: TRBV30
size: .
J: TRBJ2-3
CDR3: CAWSPKVDTQYF
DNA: TGTGCCTGGAGCCCTAAAGTAGATACGCAGTATTTT

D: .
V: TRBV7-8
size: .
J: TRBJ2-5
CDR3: CASSLGIWETQYF
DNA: TGTGCCAGCAGCTTAGGTATTTGGGAGACCCAGTACTTC

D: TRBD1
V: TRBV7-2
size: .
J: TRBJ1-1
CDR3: CASSMDRVNTEAFF
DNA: TGTGCCAGCAGCATGGACAGGGTTAACACTGAAGCTTTCTTT

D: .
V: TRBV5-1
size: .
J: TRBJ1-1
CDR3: CASSPGPSAPEAFF
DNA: TGCGCCAGCAGCCCGGGACCGTCTGCCCCTGAAGCTTTCTTT

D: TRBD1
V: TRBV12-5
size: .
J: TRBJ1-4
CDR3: CASQGAGGEKLFF
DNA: TGTGCTAGTCAGGGGGCGGGGGGTGAAAAACTGTTTTTT

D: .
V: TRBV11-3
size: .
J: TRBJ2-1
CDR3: CASSLDQLNEQFF
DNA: TGTGCCAGCAGCTTAGATCAGCTCAATGAGCAGTTCTTC

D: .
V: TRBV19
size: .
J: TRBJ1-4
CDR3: CASSAGQWEKLFF
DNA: TGTGCCAGTAGTGCCGGACAGTGGGAAAAACTGTTTTTT